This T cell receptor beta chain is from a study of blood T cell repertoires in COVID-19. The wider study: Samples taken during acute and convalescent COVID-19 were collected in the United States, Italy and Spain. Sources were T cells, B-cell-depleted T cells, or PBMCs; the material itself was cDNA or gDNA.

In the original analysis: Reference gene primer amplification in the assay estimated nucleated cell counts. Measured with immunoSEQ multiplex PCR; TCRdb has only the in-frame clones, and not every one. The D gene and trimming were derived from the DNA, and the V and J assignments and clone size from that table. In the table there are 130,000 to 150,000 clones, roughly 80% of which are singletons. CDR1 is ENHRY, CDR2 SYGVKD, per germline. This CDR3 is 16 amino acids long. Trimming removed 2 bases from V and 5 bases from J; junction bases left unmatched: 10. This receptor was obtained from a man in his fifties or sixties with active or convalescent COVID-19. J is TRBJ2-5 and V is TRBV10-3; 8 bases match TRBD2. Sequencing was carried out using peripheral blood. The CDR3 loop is CAISEGIAGPLETQYF. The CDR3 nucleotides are TGTGCCATCAGTGAGGGAATAGCGGGACCCCTGGAGACCCAGTACTTC.